The 18 T cell receptor beta chains given below trace back to one sample, sequenced in a study of quantifying T cell responses using KT2 cells (dated by TCRdb to 2017 to 2019). Study-level background: RNA was DNase-treated and reverse transcribed with TCR alpha and beta constant-region primers, mostly using SuperScript III.

To prepare the library, UMI-ligation and nested PCR was applied. Instrument on record: Illumina MiSeq. A single-stranded oligonucleotide bearing the Illumina SP2 sequence and a UMI was ligated to the 3' end of the cDNA with T4 RNA ligase 1. PCR1 ran about 4 cycles (98°C 15 s, 69°C 30 s, 72°C 40 s); the beta primer was an equimolar mix of RC1.1 and RC1.2 covering TRBC1 and TRBC2. The public reads were reanalyzed by TCRdb: fastp trimming at Q25, MiXCR alignment, in-frame beta chains only. Under each unique CDR3 protein, matching rows form one entry showing the most common genes and DNA. The sample contains 40,000 to 55,000 distinct CDR3 sequences, approximately 10% of them found a single time. The top ten constitute around 9.3% of the sample. Sequencing was done on a sample of PBMCs spiked with cells of the T cell clone KT2. The source is a human donor.

V gene TRBV5-1 combines with J gene TRBJ2-3; 9 bases are shared with TRBD1. The germline V gene encodes CDR1 SGHRS and CDR2 YFSETQ. This CDR3 is 16 amino acids long. The ends lost 5 bases at V and 2 bases at J; junction bases unmatched: 9. As DNA, the CDR3 is TGCGCCAGCAGAGACGCCGGGACAGGGACCACAGATACGCAGTATTTT. It is translated as CASRDAGTGTTDTQYF. The full variable domain, its missing parts supplied by reference TRBV5-1 and TRBJ2-3, is KAGVTQTPRYLIKTRGQQVTLSCSPISGHRSVSWYQQTPGQGLQFLFEYFSETQRNKGNFPGRFSGRQFSNSRSEMNVSTLELGDSALYLCASRDAGTGTTDTQYFGPGTRLTVL.

The J gene is TRBJ1-4, the V gene TRBV12-3 or TRBV12-4; possibly TRBD1 for D (5 bases). The CDR3 contains 15 residues. Between the trimmed V and J ends, which lost 7 bases and 4 bases, there was a span of 16 bases. CDR3 sequence: CASTPGGRLNEKLFF. Written as DNA, the CDR3 is TGTGCCAGCACCCCCGGGGGACGGCTTAATGAAAAACTGTTTTTT.

This chain connects TRBV4-2 to TRBJ2-1; the D gene is possibly TRBD1 (5 bases). V was trimmed by 0 bases and J by 8 bases, leaving 17 bases between them. This CDR3 is built from 16 residues. Germline CDR1 LGHNA, CDR2 YNFKEQ. The CDR3 bases are TGTGCCAGCAGCCAAGACATCGCCAGGGCTAGGGATGAGCAGTTCTTC. Encoded protein: CASSQDIARARDEQFF.

This clonotype was observed a few times. The V and J genes are TRBV2 and TRBJ1-6; possible D gene TRBD1, 5 bases. Germline lookup yields CDR1 SNHLY and CDR2 FYNNEI. CDR3 length equals 13 residues. The germline V and J ends were trimmed by 7 bases and 7 bases, with 11 bases remaining between them. The CDR3 nucleotides are TGTGCCAGCACCGGGACCTGGAATTCACCCCTCCACTTT. Translation: CASTGTWNSPLHF.

A few counts support this clonotype. The V call is TRBV20-1, the J call TRBJ2-3; 14 nucleotides line up with TRBD2. Germline V gene data show CDR1 as DFQATT and CDR2 as SNEGSKA (reference sequence). With 6 bases clipped from V and 7 bases from J, the junction kept 12 bases outside the gene matches. The CDR3 sequence is 16 residues long. This CDR3 is CSATRGTSGSVHTQYF. The CDR3 DNA is TGCAGTGCCACACGTGGGACTAGCGGGAGCGTCCATACGCAGTATTTT.

This clonotype was observed a handful of times. This chain links TRBV9 with TRBJ1-2, with D hard to call. Germline V gene sequence: CDR1 SGDLS, CDR2 YYNGEE. V lost 1 base, J lost 1 base, and 8 bases lay in between. The CDR3 loop spans 14 amino acids. The CDR3 DNA is TGTGCCAGCAGCGTAAATGGCGATAACTATGGCTACACCTTC. It is translated as CASSVNGDNYGYTF.

This clonotype was observed at least ten times. The gene calls are TRBV29-1 and TRBJ2-5; D not resolved. CDR3 length equals 14 residues. Looked up from germline, CDR1 is SQVTM and CDR2 is ANQGSEA. V was trimmed by 2 bases and J by 4 bases, leaving 14 bases between them. DNA for the CDR3: TGCAGCGTTGAATTATCCAGGTCCCCAGAGACCCAGTACTTC. Its protein product is CSVELSRSPETQYF.

The table lists this clonotype with a count of one. The chain employs TRBV11-3 and TRBJ2-3, with D uncertain. Per the germline V gene, CDR1 is SGHNT and CDR2 is YENEEA. V dropped 5 bases and J dropped 4 bases, with 10 bases sitting between them. This CDR3 has 13 residues. The DNA for the CDR3 is TGTGCCAGCAGCCCGGCAGGACCAGATACGCAGTATTTT. The encoded protein is CASSPAGPDTQYF.

This rearrangement joins TRBV12-3 or TRBV12-4 to TRBJ1-1; D unresolved. Trimming left V 3 bases short and J 5 bases short, with 4 bases between. This CDR3 has 11 amino acids. The CDR3 DNA is TGTGCCAGCAGTTTTGAGACTGAAGCTTTCTTT. Protein sequence: CASSFETEAFF.

This clonotype was seen only a few times. The V and J genes are TRBV24-1 and TRBJ2-3; D gene uncertain. This CDR3 region has 12 residues. Trimming removed 4 bases from V and 0 bases from J, with 1 base in between. Germline V lookup: CDR1 KGHDR, CDR2 SFDVKD. CDR3 nucleotide sequence: TGTGCCACCAGTGACAGCACAGATACGCAGTATTTT. Translating gives CATSDSTDTQYF.

At least ten counts were recorded for this clonotype. The CDR3 DNA is TGTGCCATCAGTGCCGGGGAGGGTTGGAGCACAGATACGCAGTATTTT. It codes for CAISAGEGWSTDTQYF. The chain has TRBV10-3 and TRBJ2-3, with TRBD2 identical over 7 bases. The germline gives CDR1 ENHRY, CDR2 SYGVKD. The J segment lost 0 bases and the V segment lost 4 bases, leaving 7 bases of the junction unmatched. This CDR3 comprises 16 residues.

This clonotype was counted between two and nine times. This rearrangement joins TRBV5-1 to TRBJ2-1; TRBD1 aligns across 10 bases. J lost 0 bases, V lost 4 bases, and 13 bases had no gene match. CDR3 length equals 19 residues. CDR1 is SGHRS and CDR2 is YFSETQ in the germline V gene. Written as DNA, the CDR3 is TGCGCCAGCAGCCTGACAAGACAGGGGGCTTTAACCTCCTACAATGAGCAGTTCTTC. Its translation: CASSLTRQGALTSYNEQFF.

This clonotype was detected ten times or more. The chain joins TRBV14 to TRBJ2-3, with 10 bases fitting TRBD1. The CDR3 runs 17 residues. Trimming removed 4 bases from V and 2 bases from J; junction bases left unmatched: 9. CDR1 is SGHDN, CDR2 FVKESK, per germline. CDR3 loop: CASSRRGTGVFTDTQYF. CDR3 DNA sequence: TGTGCCAGCAGCCGACGCGGGACAGGGGTTTTCACAGATACGCAGTATTTT.

The chain links TRBV20-1 to TRBJ2-4, with 11 nucleotides matching TRBD2. Germline loops: CDR1 DFQATT, CDR2 SNEGSKA (reference sequence). CDR3 length equals 16 residues. Unmatched junction bases numbered 6, after V lost 5 bases and J lost 0 bases. The CDR3 DNA reads as TGCAGTGCTGGACTAGCGGGTCTTCTAGCCAAAAACATTCAGTACTTC. Its protein is CSAGLAGLLAKNIQYF.

This clonotype was counted many times. CDR3 in DNA: TGTGCCACCAGCCGGGATCGGCAATCGCCCCAGCATTTT. Amino acids: CATSRDRQSPQHF. The chain employs TRBV15 and TRBJ1-5; D call uncertain. This CDR3 region has 13 residues. Germline CDR1 reads LNHNV; CDR2 reads YYDKDF (reference sequence). V was trimmed by 5 bases and J by 9 bases, leaving 14 bases between them.

The V gene is TRBV4-1, the J gene TRBJ2-5, with D possibly matching TRBD2 (6 bases). The CDR3 consists of 14 residues. Germline V CDR1 and CDR2: MGHRA, YSYEKL. Trimming stripped 3 bases from V and 4 bases from J, with 12 bases between. CDR3 DNA: TGCGCCAGCAGCCAGCGTACTAGCAGAGAGACCCAGTACTTC. Its protein product is CASSQRTSRETQYF.

This clonotype turned up a few times. The chain recombines TRBV7-2 with TRBJ1-4, with 8 bases identical to TRBD1. Germline CDR1 reads SGHTA; CDR2 reads FQGNSA. Germline trimming cut 3 bases from V and 7 bases from J; bases unmatched to any gene: 4. CDR3 length: 14 amino acids. CDR3 amino acids: CASSFAGGFEKLFF. CDR3 DNA: TGTGCCAGCAGCTTCGCAGGGGGCTTTGAAAAACTGTTTTTT.

This clonotype was counted many times. The genes are TRBV15 and TRBJ2-6; possibly TRBD1 for D (5 bases). The CDR3 loop spans 17 amino acids. V lost 0 bases and J 2 bases, leaving 11 bases between the germline ends. Germline CDR1 is LNHNV and CDR2 is YYDKDF (reference sequence). The CDR3 bases are TGTGCCACCAGCAGAGATCTCGTAGGGGCTGGGGCCAACGTCCTGACTTTC. Its translation is CATSRDLVGAGANVLTF.